This is a list of T cell receptor beta chains from one sample in a study of T cell responses to AZD1222 COVID-19 vaccine. Profiling relied on immunoSEQ multiplex PCR, and the TCRdb table lists in-frame clones only, not all of them. The sample shows roughly 96,000 clones, roughly nine tenths of them seen only once. Specimen: peripheral blood, collected on day 0 of AZD1222 vaccination. Receptors were obtained from an adult in good health. Each CDR3 is given with its conserved first and last residue. Some rows have no size entry. The others give once, few or many, or a class for an expanded clone.

size	V	J	CDR3
once	TRBV18	TRBJ1-6	CASSPNPGSSYNSPLHF
once	TRBV2	TRBJ1-1	CASSLQGIMNTEAFF
.	TRBV7-2	TRBJ1-5	CASSLVGQGASNQPQHF
.	TRBV4-2	TRBJ1-2	CASSQDRQGARYGYTF
few	TRBV27	TRBJ1-2	CASSLSSGEYNYGYTF
.	TRBV12-5	TRBJ1-2	CASGFGGADGYTF
.	TRBV10-3	TRBJ1-5	CASRENYSNQPQHF
once	TRBV15	TRBJ1-4	CATSTLSPQSGKLFF
.	TRBV5-1	TRBJ2-2	CASSFRTSGGAQTGELFF
.	TRBV5-5	TRBJ2-3	CASSLGLADTDTQYF
few	TRBV10-1	TRBJ2-3	CASSESGVADTQYF
once	TRBV7-2	TRBJ2-5	CASSFISAGGRETQYF
.	TRBV7-3	TRBJ1-1	CASSLIKVTNTEAFF
.	TRBV19	TRBJ1-2	CASSKSSSWGAEGYTF
.	TRBV21-1	TRBJ1-2	CASSKAPDLMNYGYTF
few	TRBV19	TRBJ2-5	CASSMGETQYF
.	TRBV7-9	TRBJ2-7	CASSSVAGGPREQYF
.	TRBV4-2	TRBJ1-3	CASSQDLGGGNTIYF
.	TRBV30	TRBJ1-6	CAWRQGGSSYNSPLHF
.	TRBV5-1	TRBJ2-1	CASRDQGAGSYNEQFF
.	TRBV5-1	TRBJ1-3	CASSPLGVSGNTIYF
.	TRBV3-1/TRBV3-2	TRBJ1-3	CASSHADGNTIYF
.	TRBV7-2	TRBJ2-1	CASSPARDRYNEQFF
.	TRBV7-6	TRBJ1-4	CASSLGRPGDNEKLFF
.	TRBV28	TRBJ1-4	CASSTSDRGEKLFF
once	TRBV5-4	TRBJ1-1	CASSQTPNTEAFF
.	TRBV11-2	TRBJ1-1	CASSLAGQLNTEAFF
.	TRBV3-1/TRBV3-2	TRBJ1-4	CASSLQGTGNEKLFF
.	TRBV5-1	TRBJ2-1	CASSLTTSGVGPNEQFF
.	TRBV13	TRBJ2-7	CASSFRGDNEQYF
.	TRBV28	TRBJ1-5	CASSSRTSGNQPQHF
.	TRBV6-1	TRBJ1-5	CASNDQGPLSNQPQHF
.	TRBV5-8	TRBJ1-5	CASIRLNNQPQHF